These 30 T cell receptor beta chains came from one sample sequenced in a study of early T cells in non-severe SARS-CoV-2 infection. One entry per CDR3 protein results from TCRdb running MiXCR on the 5' RACE reads. Of about 80,000 distinct CDR3 sequences in the sample, 9.5% to 13% were seen once. Sample: whole blood. The receptors come from an adult who was a healthcare worker with PCR-confirmed SARS-CoV-2 infection or an uninfected control (not recorded which).

This clonotype came up once. The genes are TRBV3-1 and TRBJ2-4; 10 positions agree with TRBD1. V lost 4 bases, J lost 5 bases, and 5 bases stayed unmatched. The CDR3 extends over 15 amino acids. Germline CDR1 is LGHDT and CDR2 is YNNKEL (reference sequence). DNA of the CDR3: TGTGCCAGCAGCCTCGCCGGGACAGGGGAAAACATTCAGTACTTC. It yields the protein CASSLAGTGENIQYF.

This clonotype was seen repeatedly, ten times or more. V is TRBV28 and J is TRBJ1-1, with 12 positions matching TRBD1. The junction had 13 bases not matched to a gene; V was cut back by 6 bases and J by 11 bases. The CDR3 loop spans 15 amino acids. The germline V gene has CDR1 MDHEN and CDR2 SYDVKM. The CDR3 nucleotides are TGTGCCAGCAGGCATCCGGGACAGGGGGCGCGTCAGGCTTTCTTT. The encoded protein is CASRHPGQGARQAFF.

This chain uses TRBV6-5 with TRBJ2-5, with 7 bases that match TRBD1. The CDR3 consists of 13 residues. V dropped 2 bases and J dropped 5; count of bases not matched to a gene: 2. From germline, CDR1 is MNHEY and CDR2 SVGAGI. The CDR3 bases are TGTGCCAGCAGTTACCGCAGGGGGGAGACCCAGTACTTC. Its protein is CASSYRRGETQYF.

This clonotype was counted many times. The chain has TRBV14 and TRBJ1-2; possible D gene TRBD1, 6 bases. This CDR3 is built from 15 residues. V was shortened by 1 base and J by 0 bases, with 9 bases between the two germline ends. Germline loops: CDR1 SGHDN, CDR2 FVKESK. CDR3 DNA sequence: TGTGCCAGCAGCCAAGGGTACAGGGCTAACTATGGCTACACCTTC. Its translation is CASSQGYRANYGYTF. Full variable domain (outside the CDR3, taken from reference TRBV14 and TRBJ1-2): EAGVTQFPSHSVIEKGQTVTLRCDPISGHDNLYWYRRVMGKEIKFLLHFVKESKQDESGMPNNRFLAERTGGTYSTLKVQPAELEDSGVYFCASSQGYRANYGYTFGSGTRLTVV.

This chain links TRBV18 with TRBJ2-7; D is ambiguous. Germline CDR1 reads KGHSH; CDR2 reads LQKENI. This CDR3 is built from 16 residues. Trimming took off 4 bases at V and 2 bases at J, with 18 bases between the two ends. CDR3 coding DNA: TGTGCCAGCTCACACCAATCGACCCCCTTCACCTACGAGCAGTACTTC. This translates into CASSHQSTPFTYEQYF.

Details on this clonotype: One end of the junction is discordant with germline, which a read error may explain. The genes are TRBV29-1 and TRBJ1-1, with 9 bases identical to TRBD1. Germline V CDR1 and CDR2: SQVTM, ANQGSEA. CDR3 length: 16 residues. The CDR3 region is CSVERDRAYPNSEAFF. The CDR3 nucleotides are TGCAGCGTTGAGCGGGACAGGGCTTACCCCAACAGTGAAGCTTTCTTT.

The chain has TRBV3-1 and TRBJ2-2, with 11 bases identical to TRBD2. The V segment lost 0 bases and the J segment 4 bases; nucleotides outside the gene matches: 7. CDR1 is LGHDT, CDR2 YNNKEL, per germline (reference sequence). There are 18 residues in the CDR3. CDR3: CASSQEGLAGGGTGELFF. The CDR3 DNA is TGTGCCAGCAGCCAAGAGGGTCTAGCGGGAGGCGGCACCGGGGAGCTGTTTTTT.

The chain has TRBV28 and TRBJ2-7; 9 bases are a match to TRBD1. Per the germline V gene, CDR1 is MDHEN and CDR2 is SYDVKM. CDR3 length: 14 amino acids. The V gene end was trimmed by 5 bases and the J gene end by 0 bases; junction bases not matched to a gene: 2. The CDR3 sequence is CASSGTGSSYEQYF. The CDR3 DNA follows: TGTGCCAGCAGTGGGACAGGGAGCTCCTACGAGCAGTACTTC.

The genes are TRBV20-1 and TRBJ2-5; the D gene is possibly TRBD2 (6 bases). Germline loops: CDR1 DFQATT, CDR2 SNEGSKA (reference sequence). The CDR3 contains 12 residues. Between the trimmed V and J ends, which lost 0 bases and 4 bases, there was a span of 6 bases. In DNA, the CDR3 is TGCAGTGCTAGAGATAGCGGAGAGACCCAGTACTTC. This sequence encodes CSARDSGETQYF.

This chain joins TRBV6-6 and TRBJ2-7; D is unresolved. Germline V gene sequence: CDR1 MNHNY, CDR2 SVGAGI (reference sequence). Trimming shortened V by 6 bases and J by 0 bases, and 18 bases separated the two germline ends. The CDR3 is 16 residues long. CDR3 nucleotide sequence: TGTGCCAGCAGCGACATCCTACGACTCTCCTCCTACGAGCAGTACTTC. Residues: CASSDILRLSSYEQYF.

The rearrangement joins TRBV6-5 to TRBJ2-5, with D perhaps matching TRBD2 (5 bases). Between the trimmed V and J ends, which lost 11 bases and 9 bases, there was a span of 22 bases. The CDR3 length is 13 residues. The germline CDR1 and CDR2 sequences are MNHEY and SVGAGI. The CDR3 nucleotides are TGTGCCCCCCCGAGGCGGCGGGCCGGGGCCCAGTACTTC. This sequence encodes CAPPRRRAGAQYF.

There are many counts of this clonotype. V is TRBV7-6 and J is TRBJ2-5; D is tentatively TRBD1 or TRBD2 (5 bases each). This CDR3 spans 16 amino acids. CDR1 and CDR2 from the germline V gene are SGHVS and FNYEAQ. V lost 1 base and J 0 bases, leaving 12 bases between the germline ends. CDR3 sequence reads: CASSLGAGTYQETQYF. CDR3 in DNA: TGTGCCAGCAGCTTAGGAGCCGGGACGTACCAAGAGACCCAGTACTTC.

This clonotype was detected many times. The chain is built from TRBV6-5 and TRBJ1-5; D not resolved. The CDR3 sequence is 14 residues long. Germline V gene sequence: CDR1 MNHEY, CDR2 SVGAGI. V was pared by 8 bases and J by 0 bases, with 11 bases between. CDR3 loop: CASSTDRSNQPQHF. The CDR3 region has the DNA TGTGCCAGCTCCACGGATCGTAGCAATCAGCCCCAGCATTTT.

This clonotype appeared many times. V gene TRBV5-1 combines with J gene TRBJ2-1, with 10 bases fitting TRBD1. Looked up from germline, CDR1 is SGHRS and CDR2 is YFSETQ. This CDR3 is built from 14 residues. The trim removed 2 bases at V and 16 bases at J, leaving 12 bases unmatched. The CDR3 nucleotides read TGCGCCAGCAGCTTAACTTCCGCGGGGACAGGGGATTTCTTC. Protein sequence: CASSLTSAGTGDFF.

This clonotype occurred a few times. The chain is built from TRBV7-6 and TRBJ2-2; D possibly corresponds to TRBD2 (5 bases). Trimming took off 5 bases at V and 5 bases at J, with 12 bases between the two ends. CDR1 and CDR2 (germline): SGHVS, FNYEAQ. CDR3 length equals 14 residues. The CDR3 coding sequence is TGTGCCAGCAGCCTGAGGACTGCGACCGGGGAGCTGTTTTTT. Translating gives CASSLRTATGELFF.

This rearrangement joins TRBV6-6 to TRBJ2-5; D is perhaps TRBD1 or TRBD2 (5 bases each). CDR1 is MNHNY and CDR2 is SVGAGI in the germline V gene (reference sequence). Trimming cost V 4 bases and J 1 base, with 7 bases left between them. The length of the CDR3 is 13 residues. The CDR3 loop reads CASSWGTQETQYF. In DNA, the CDR3 is TGTGCCAGCAGTTGGGGGACCCAAGAGACCCAGTACTTC.

This clonotype was seen a few times. The V and J genes are TRBV11-2 and TRBJ2-6, with 8 bases that match TRBD1. Per the germline V gene, CDR1 is SGHAT and CDR2 is FQNNGV. The CDR3 spans 17 residues. Trimming cost V 1 base and J 3 bases; bases outside gene matches: 5. The CDR3 nucleotides read TGTGCCAGCAGCTTAGGCAGGGGGCAAAGTGGGGCCAACGTCCTGACTTTC. Translation gives CASSLGRGQSGANVLTF.

This clonotype was seen repeatedly, ten times or more. J is TRBJ2-7 and V is TRBV9, with D perhaps being TRBD1 or TRBD2 (5 bases each). The germline V gene has CDR1 SGDLS and CDR2 YYNGEE. The germline V and J ends were trimmed by 4 bases and 3 bases, with 20 bases remaining between them. CDR3 size: 16 residues. The CDR3 protein is CASSPPGPQRLYEQYF. The CDR3 nucleotides read TGTGCCAGCAGCCCCCCGGGACCGCAACGCCTCTACGAGCAGTACTTC.

This clonotype has a handful of counts. The rearrangement joins TRBV27 to TRBJ1-1; D remains unclear. The CDR3 is 16 residues long. Germline-derived CDR1 and CDR2 are MNHEY and SMNVEV (reference sequence). Trimming left V 0 bases short and J 1 base short, with 12 bases between. The CDR3 nucleotides are TGTGCCAGCAGTTTATCTGGGGTACTGGCGAACACTGAAGCTTTCTTT. As protein: CASSLSGVLANTEAFF.

This clonotype appeared a few times. The chain links TRBV20-1 to TRBJ2-5; 9 bases match TRBD2. The CDR3 is 12 residues long. The germline gives CDR1 DFQATT, CDR2 SNEGSKA (reference sequence). With V trimmed by 6 bases and J by 5 bases, 4 bases remained unmatched. CDR3 protein: CSAEREAETQYF. The DNA for the CDR3 is TGCAGTGCCGAGCGGGAGGCGGAGACCCAGTACTTC.

This chain links TRBV5-1 with TRBJ2-1; the match to TRBD1 covers 9 bases. CDR3 length: 13 residues. The V and J ends lost 3 bases and 8 bases, in that order; junction bases with no gene match: 3. Germline-derived CDR1 and CDR2 are SGHRS and YFSETQ. CDR3: CASSWTGDDEQFF. CDR3 bases: TGCGCCAGCAGCTGGACAGGGGACGATGAGCAGTTCTTC.

This clonotype was observed a few times. The chain couples TRBV29-1 to TRBJ1-1; D is undetermined. In germline, CDR1 is SQVTM, CDR2 ANQGSEA. This CDR3 comprises 12 residues. V lost 4 bases to trimming and J lost 5 bases, with 11 bases between them. The CDR3 spells CSVGIAGTEAFF. The CDR3 region has the DNA TGCAGCGTTGGAATAGCCGGGACTGAAGCTTTCTTT.

This clonotype was detected many times. This chain's CDR3 is CASSPTSGEMGDTQYF. DNA for the CDR3: TGTGCCAGCAGCCCGACTAGCGGAGAGATGGGAGATACGCAGTATTTT. The chain has TRBV11-2 and TRBJ2-3; TRBD2 agrees at 9 bases. The germline V gene has CDR1 SGHAT and CDR2 FQNNGV. Germline trimming cut 5 bases from V and 5 bases from J; bases unmatched to any gene: 11. This CDR3 has 16 amino acids.

This clonotype was detected ten times or more. The CDR3 nucleotides are TGCGCCAGCAGTGCCGGGACAGGATACTTCTACGAGCAGTACTTC. Amino acid sequence: CASSAGTGYFYEQYF. The rearrangement uses TRBV10-1 and TRBJ2-7, with 8 nucleotides matching TRBD1. Per the germline V gene, CDR1 is WNHNN and CDR2 is SYGVQD (reference sequence). The CDR3 runs to 15 residues. V shed 4 bases, J shed 3 bases, and the junction held 8 bases outside the gene matches.

This clonotype turned up a few times. The V call is TRBV7-3, the J call TRBJ2-3; 12 bases match TRBD1. The V segment lost 5 bases and the J segment 6 bases; nucleotides outside the gene matches: 6. The CDR3 is 15 amino acids. Germline-derived CDR1 and CDR2 are SGHTA and FQGTGA. CDR3 sequence reads: CASSVGTGGLDTQYF. CDR3 in DNA: TGTGCCAGCAGCGTAGGGACAGGGGGCTTGGATACGCAGTATTTT.

This clonotype has ten or more counts. The chain carries TRBV7-8 and TRBJ2-5; D not resolved. Trimming shortened V by 5 bases and J by 3 bases, and 10 bases separated the two germline ends. CDR1 and CDR2 from the germline V gene are SGHVS and FQNEAQ. CDR3 length equals 13 residues. The CDR3 DNA is TGTGCCAGCAGCCCCCCAAAAGAAGAGACCCAGTACTTC. This codes for CASSPPKEETQYF.

This rearrangement joins TRBV28 to TRBJ2-1; the match to TRBD2 covers 11 bases. CDR1 and CDR2 from the germline V gene are MDHEN and SYDVKM. Trimming at V came to 3 bases and at J to 9 bases, leaving 7 bases not matched to a gene. The CDR3 extends over 15 amino acids. The CDR3 DNA follows: TGTGCCAGCAGTTTCGGTTGGCTAGCGGGAGGTGAGCAGTTCTTC. It is translated as CASSFGWLAGGEQFF.

V usage is TRBV29-1 and J usage is TRBJ1-4, with TRBD1 matching 8 bases. The V gene end was trimmed by 6 bases and the J gene end by 4 bases; junction bases not matched to a gene: 4. CDR1 SQVTM and CDR2 ANQGSEA come from the germline V gene. The CDR3 extends over 13 amino acids. The CDR3 is CSVRTGFNEKLFF. In nucleotides, the CDR3 is TGCAGCGTCCGGACAGGGTTTAATGAAAAACTGTTTTTT.

This clonotype was seen many times. The chain links TRBV7-6 to TRBJ1-5, with D possibly TRBD1 on 5 matching bases. The V and J ends lost 2 bases and 4 bases respectively, with 6 bases between them. Germline-derived CDR1 and CDR2 are SGHVS and FNYEAQ. The CDR3 contains 13 residues. CDR3 region: CASSLRQNQPQHF. The CDR3 DNA is TGTGCCAGCAGCTTAAGACAGAATCAGCCCCAGCATTTT.

This clonotype came up many times. CDR3 DNA: TGCAGCGCCCCGGCTAGCGGTTCCTACAATGAGCAGTTCTTC. This gives the protein CSAPASGSYNEQFF. The rearrangement links TRBV29-1 to TRBJ2-1; 7 nucleotides line up with TRBD2. The CDR3 runs 14 residues. CDR1 is SQVTM, CDR2 ANQGSEA, per germline. The junction had 7 bases not matched to a gene; V was cut back by 7 bases and J by 1 base.